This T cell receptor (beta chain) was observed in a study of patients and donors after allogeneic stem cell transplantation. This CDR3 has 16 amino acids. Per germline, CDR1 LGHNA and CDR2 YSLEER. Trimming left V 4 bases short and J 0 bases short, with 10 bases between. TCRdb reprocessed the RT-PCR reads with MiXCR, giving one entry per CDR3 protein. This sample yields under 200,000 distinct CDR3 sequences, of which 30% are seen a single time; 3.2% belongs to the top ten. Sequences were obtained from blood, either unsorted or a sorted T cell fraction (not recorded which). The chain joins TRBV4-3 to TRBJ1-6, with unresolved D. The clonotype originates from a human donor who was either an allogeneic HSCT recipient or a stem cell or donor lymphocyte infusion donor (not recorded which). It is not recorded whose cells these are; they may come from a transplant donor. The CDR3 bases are TGCGCCAGCAGCCCCTACAAGAGCTCCTATAATTCACCCCTCCACTTT. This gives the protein CASSPYKSSYNSPLHF.